A selection of T cell receptor beta chains follows, all from one sample in a study of blood T cell repertoires in COVID-19. Only in-frame clones appear in the TCRdb table, and some are missing; sequencing was by immunoSEQ multiplex PCR. The sample has about 96,000 clones; roughly 84% are singletons. The sample consisted of peripheral blood. These receptors originate from a woman aged 55-75 years with acute or convalescent COVID-19. Each CDR3 is given with its conserved first and last residue. D genes are given only for firm matches. For some rows the clone size is stated as once, few or many, or as a class when expanded; others skip it.

few	TRBV7-9	NA	TRBJ1-3	CASSLGQPGNTIYF	TGTGCCAGCAGCCTTGGACAGCCTGGAAACACCATATATTTT
NA	TRBV5-1	NA	TRBJ1-1	CASSQGDGTEAFF	TGCGCCAGCAGCCAAGGGGATGGCACTGAAGCTTTCTTT
NA	TRBV6-5	TRBD2	TRBJ2-3	CASSGTSGGRDTQYF	TGTGCCAGCAGCGGGACTAGCGGGGGGAGGGATACGCAGTATTTT
NA	TRBV5-1	NA	TRBJ2-1	CASRLTGSTYNEQFF	TGCGCCAGCAGACTCACGGGGTCGACCTACAATGAGCAGTTCTTC
NA	TRBV27	TRBD2	TRBJ2-3	CASSGVFMADTQYF	TGTGCCAGTAGCGGGGTTTTCATGGCAGATACGCAGTATTTT
NA	TRBV28	TRBD1	TRBJ1-2	CASSFISDRGHSGYTF	TGTGCCAGCAGTTTCATATCAGACAGGGGGCACTCTGGCTACACCTTC
NA	TRBV5-1	NA	TRBJ2-6	CASSLGGAGANVLTF	TGCGCCAGCAGCTTGGGGGGAGCTGGGGCCAACGTCCTGACTTTC
NA	TRBV19	TRBD1	TRBJ2-4	CASSTSPGQGINIQYF	TGTGCCAGTAGTACGTCTCCGGGACAGGGGATAAACATTCAGTACTTC
NA	TRBV5-1	NA	TRBJ1-3	CASKGETGNTIYF	TGCGCCAGCAAAGGAGAGACTGGAAACACCATATATTTT
NA	TRBV7-2	NA	TRBJ2-1	CASSLEAGPEQFF	TGTGCCAGCAGCTTAGAGGCGGGTCCTGAGCAGTTCTTC
few	TRBV7-3	NA	TRBJ1-1	CASSLSRNTEAFF	TGTGCCAGCAGCTTATCCAGGAACACTGAAGCTTTCTTT
NA	TRBV6-1	NA	TRBJ2-5	CASSEKQGLQETQYF	TGTGCCAGCAGTGAAAAACAGGGCCTACAAGAGACCCAGTACTTC
NA	TRBV7-2	NA	TRBJ2-2	CASSLLPGWTGELFF	TGTGCCAGCAGCTTACTCCCAGGCTGGACCGGGGAGCTGTTTTTT
NA	TRBV7-2	TRBD1	TRBJ1-2	CASSPQHRTGATYGYTF	TGTGCCAGCAGCCCACAGCATAGGACAGGGGCTACCTATGGCTACACCTTC
few	TRBV24-1	TRBD1	TRBJ1-5	CATSDPQGGNQPQHF	TGTGCCACCAGTGATCCGCAGGGGGGCAATCAGCCCCAGCATTTT
NA	TRBV9	NA	TRBJ1-6	CASSKDSSPLHF	TGTGCCAGCAGCAAAGACAGTTCACCCCTCCACTTT
NA	TRBV11-2	TRBD2	TRBJ2-7	CASSAWTSGGPSYEQYF	TGTGCCAGCAGCGCATGGACTAGCGGGGGGCCCTCCTACGAGCAGTACTTC
NA	TRBV7-2	NA	TRBJ1-5	CASSSGQTSAPQHF	TGTGCCAGCAGCTCAGGACAGACAAGTGCCCCCCAGCATTTT
NA	TRBV30	NA	TRBJ1-5	CAWSEPRGLDQPQHF	TGTGCCTGGAGTGAACCCCGAGGGCTGGATCAGCCCCAGCATTTT
NA	TRBV18	NA	TRBJ1-6	CASSLEGGNNSPLHF	TGTGCCAGCTCACTGGAGGGAGGAAATAATTCACCCCTCCACTTT
NA	TRBV9	NA	TRBJ1-4	CASSVWGLNEKLFF	TGTGCCAGCAGTGTATGGGGACTCAACGAAAAACTGTTTTTT
NA	TRBV29-1	TRBD2	TRBJ2-1	CSVTRGPGTSGRYNEQFF	TGCAGCGTCACGAGGGGGCCCGGGACTAGCGGGCGCTACAATGAGCAGTTCTTC
NA	TRBV28	TRBD1	TRBJ1-5	CASSPLGQAFNQPQHF	TGTGCCAGCAGTCCCCTCGGACAGGCGTTCAATCAGCCCCAGCATTTT
NA	TRBV7-2	TRBD2	TRBJ2-5	CASSLVAGGETQYF	TGTGCCAGCAGCTTAGTAGCGGGAGGGGAGACCCAGTACTTC
NA	TRBV9	TRBD1	TRBJ2-5	CASSVSLTSRQGAQYF	TGTGCCAGCAGCGTGAGCCTGACAAGCCGCCAGGGGGCCCAGTACTTC
NA	TRBV5-1	TRBD1	TRBJ2-7	CASSMGQATYEQYF	TGCGCCAGCAGCATGGGACAGGCAACCTACGAGCAGTACTTC
NA	TRBV28	TRBD1	TRBJ1-5	CASSFAGGQPQHF	TGTGCCAGCAGTTTCGCAGGGGGTCAGCCCCAGCATTTT
NA	TRBV19	NA	TRBJ2-7	CASSIVPQGEQYF	TGTGCCAGTAGTATAGTCCCTCAGGGGGAGCAGTACTTC